The T cell receptor (beta chain) under discussion was sequenced for a study of T cell responses to AZD1222 COVID-19 vaccine. The study, taken as a whole, reports: At baseline, seropositivity was found in only a handful of AZD1222 recipients. Two AZD1222 administrations were followed by greater Spike-specific TCR breadth and depth. The reported proportion of spike-specific TCRs targeting unmutated variant regions was nearly half.

As regards this clone: Its matching antigen is unknown.

CDR1 is MNHEY, CDR2 SVGEGT, per germline. This CDR3 has 12 residues. Trimming took 6 bases from V and 4 from J, leaving 7 bases between them. The method was immunoSEQ multiplex PCR; TCRdb's version includes in-frame clones alone and lacks a portion of them. Of some 120,000 clones listed, around nine tenths are singletons. This chain connects TRBV6-2 or TRBV6-3 to TRBJ1-5; D remains unclear. The specimen was peripheral blood, collected on day 0 of AZD1222 vaccination. This clonotype was sampled from an adult in good health. CDR3 in amino acids: CASSRPNQPQHF. As DNA, the CDR3 is TGTGCCAGCAGCAGGCCTAATCAGCCCCAGCATTTT.